The clone carrying this T cell receptor (beta chain) was counted a few times. The antigen remains undetermined. These data originate in a study of beta chain features in type 1 diabetes. Study-wide results and caveats: Type 1 diabetes patients had TCRB CDR3s that were shorter (moderately but significantly so) in all four CD4+ subsets. Patients with type 1 diabetes carried fewer insertions and had more deletions at their VDJ junctions.

CDR1 is MRHNA, CDR2 SNTAGT, per germline. V lost 6 bases to trimming and J lost 6 bases; unmatched junction nucleotides: 10. The CDR3 runs to 15 residues. Isolated RNA was reverse transcribed in full, so expressed TCRB transcripts were sequenced. Profiling relied on immunoSEQ multiplex PCR, and the TCRdb table lists in-frame clones only, not all of them. This sample has some 290,000 clones, with less than 30% found just once. This TCR came from a woman in her thirties with type 1 diabetes. The sequencing input was naive CD4+ T cells from blood. This chain connects TRBV6-4 to TRBJ2-1; 8 positions match TRBD2. Written as DNA, the CDR3 is TGTGCCAGCAGCCATAGCGGGAATAGGGGCAATGAGCAGTTCTTC. Amino acid sequence: CASSHSGNRGNEQFF.